The 9 T cell receptor beta chains given below trace back to one sample, sequenced in a study of technical replicates of blood from several donors listed by TCRdb under 2017. The receptor library was made with the immunoSEQ multiplex PCR assay. TCRdb stores this immuneACCESS table with in-frame sequences only. Part of the clones is absent; in the studies checked, under half of the shortfall reflects unresolved V genes, and no reason is known for the rest. This sample has roughly 60,000 clones in its table, and 80% to 95% of those were observed once. The ten most abundant clones make up more than 4% of the sample. The sequencing input was PBMCs. These receptors were collected from a human donor in good health. Some clones in this sample may be carry-over from other donors' samples.

The chain employs TRBV9 and TRBJ2-2, with 8 bases that match TRBD2. V shed 3 bases and J 6 bases; nucleotides not matched to a gene: 13. This CDR3 is built from 17 residues. From germline, CDR1 is SGDLS and CDR2 YYNGEE. The chain's CDR3 is CASSAVPGGAVPGELFF. The CDR3 nucleotides are TGTGCCAGCAGCGCGGTACCGGGAGGGGCTGTTCCCGGGGAGCTGTTTTTT.

CDR3 nucleotide sequence: TGTGCCATCAGTCGGACTAGCGGGAGCTACGAGCAGTACTTC. Its protein is CAISRTSGSYEQYF. The V and J genes are TRBV10-3 and TRBJ2-7; TRBD2 matches at 13 bases. The germline V gene has CDR1 ENHRY and CDR2 SYGVKD. There are 14 residues in the CDR3. V gave up 5 bases and J gave up 3 bases; unmatched junction bases: 1.

This chain uses TRBV19 with TRBJ2-3; the match to TRBD2 covers 7 bases. V lost 4 bases to trimming and J lost 2 bases; unmatched junction nucleotides: 12. This CDR3 has 17 amino acids. Germline values: CDR1 LNHDA, CDR2 SQIVND (reference sequence). This CDR3 reads CASSNPAGDYPTDTQYF. Written as DNA, the CDR3 is TGTGCCAGTAGTAACCCGGCGGGAGACTACCCCACAGATACGCAGTATTTT.

The gene calls are TRBV6-6 and TRBJ1-4; D is unresolved. Germline V gene data show CDR1 as MNHNY and CDR2 as SVGAGI (reference sequence). The CDR3 sequence is 14 residues long. V lost 2 bases and J 3 bases, leaving 7 bases between the germline ends. The CDR3 sequence: CASSYRAANEKLFF. The CDR3 DNA reads TGTGCCAGCAGTTACCGTGCGGCTAATGAAAAACTGTTTTTT.

V and J are TRBV7-8 and TRBJ1-1, with D possibly TRBD1 on 5 matching bases. Trimming removed 4 bases from V and 0 bases from J, with 6 bases in between. The CDR3 contains 13 residues. Germline V lookup: CDR1 SGHVS, CDR2 FQNEAQ. CDR3 sequence reads: CASSSQVNTEAFF. The CDR3 nucleotides are TGTGCCAGCAGCTCACAGGTGAACACTGAAGCTTTCTTT.

The chain combines TRBV30 with TRBJ1-2, with D maybe TRBD1 (6 bases). CDR1 and CDR2 (germline): GTSNPN, SVGIG (reference sequence). The CDR3 totals 14 residues. Deletions cut 0 bases from V and 8 bases from J, with 16 bases between. The CDR3 DNA reads TGTGCCTGGAGTGTGCGGGGCGGGGGGGCCGGCTACACCTTC. Its translation is CAWSVRGGGAGYTF.

This chain uses TRBV19 with TRBJ2-7, with D possibly being TRBD1 (6 bases). Per the germline V gene, CDR1 is LNHDA and CDR2 is SQIVND (reference sequence). This CDR3 spans 14 amino acids. V shed 5 bases and J shed 0 bases, with 11 bases lying between them. CDR3 in amino acids: CASSALDSSYEQYF. In DNA, the CDR3 is TGTGCCAGTAGTGCGTTGGACAGCTCCTACGAGCAGTACTTC.

In its sample, this clone was seen once. This chain joins TRBV7-6 and TRBJ1-2; 8 nucleotides line up with TRBD1. V trimming: 1 base; J trimming: 9 bases; junction bases outside the gene matches: 4. This CDR3 is 13 amino acids long. Germline V gene lookup returns CDR1 SGHVS and CDR2 FNYEAQ. This CDR3 is CASSLGQGMSYTF. CDR3 coding DNA: TGTGCCAGCAGCTTAGGACAGGGGATGAGCTACACCTTC.

The rearrangement links TRBV6-1 to TRBJ2-4; 9 positions agree with TRBD2. V shed 3 bases and J 1 base; nucleotides not matched to a gene: 4. The CDR3 is 16 residues long. CDR1 and CDR2 from the germline V gene are MNHNS and SASEGT. The CDR3 DNA reads as TGTGCCAGCAGTGACGTTAGCGGGAGTGCCAAAAACATTCAGTACTTC. It specifies CASSDVSGSAKNIQYF.